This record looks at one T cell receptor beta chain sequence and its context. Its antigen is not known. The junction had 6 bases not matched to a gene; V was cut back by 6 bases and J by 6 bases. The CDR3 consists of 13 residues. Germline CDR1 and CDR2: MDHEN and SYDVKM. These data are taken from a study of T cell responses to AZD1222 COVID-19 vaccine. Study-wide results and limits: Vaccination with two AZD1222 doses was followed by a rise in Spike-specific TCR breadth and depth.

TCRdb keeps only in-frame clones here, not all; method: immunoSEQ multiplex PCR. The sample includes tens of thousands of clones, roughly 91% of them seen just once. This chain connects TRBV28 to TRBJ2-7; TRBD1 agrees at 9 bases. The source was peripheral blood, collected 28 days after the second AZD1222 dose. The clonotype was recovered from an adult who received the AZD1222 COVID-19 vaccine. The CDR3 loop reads CASSHRGQIEQYF. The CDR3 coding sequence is TGTGCCAGCAGCCACAGGGGGCAGATCGAGCAGTACTTC.